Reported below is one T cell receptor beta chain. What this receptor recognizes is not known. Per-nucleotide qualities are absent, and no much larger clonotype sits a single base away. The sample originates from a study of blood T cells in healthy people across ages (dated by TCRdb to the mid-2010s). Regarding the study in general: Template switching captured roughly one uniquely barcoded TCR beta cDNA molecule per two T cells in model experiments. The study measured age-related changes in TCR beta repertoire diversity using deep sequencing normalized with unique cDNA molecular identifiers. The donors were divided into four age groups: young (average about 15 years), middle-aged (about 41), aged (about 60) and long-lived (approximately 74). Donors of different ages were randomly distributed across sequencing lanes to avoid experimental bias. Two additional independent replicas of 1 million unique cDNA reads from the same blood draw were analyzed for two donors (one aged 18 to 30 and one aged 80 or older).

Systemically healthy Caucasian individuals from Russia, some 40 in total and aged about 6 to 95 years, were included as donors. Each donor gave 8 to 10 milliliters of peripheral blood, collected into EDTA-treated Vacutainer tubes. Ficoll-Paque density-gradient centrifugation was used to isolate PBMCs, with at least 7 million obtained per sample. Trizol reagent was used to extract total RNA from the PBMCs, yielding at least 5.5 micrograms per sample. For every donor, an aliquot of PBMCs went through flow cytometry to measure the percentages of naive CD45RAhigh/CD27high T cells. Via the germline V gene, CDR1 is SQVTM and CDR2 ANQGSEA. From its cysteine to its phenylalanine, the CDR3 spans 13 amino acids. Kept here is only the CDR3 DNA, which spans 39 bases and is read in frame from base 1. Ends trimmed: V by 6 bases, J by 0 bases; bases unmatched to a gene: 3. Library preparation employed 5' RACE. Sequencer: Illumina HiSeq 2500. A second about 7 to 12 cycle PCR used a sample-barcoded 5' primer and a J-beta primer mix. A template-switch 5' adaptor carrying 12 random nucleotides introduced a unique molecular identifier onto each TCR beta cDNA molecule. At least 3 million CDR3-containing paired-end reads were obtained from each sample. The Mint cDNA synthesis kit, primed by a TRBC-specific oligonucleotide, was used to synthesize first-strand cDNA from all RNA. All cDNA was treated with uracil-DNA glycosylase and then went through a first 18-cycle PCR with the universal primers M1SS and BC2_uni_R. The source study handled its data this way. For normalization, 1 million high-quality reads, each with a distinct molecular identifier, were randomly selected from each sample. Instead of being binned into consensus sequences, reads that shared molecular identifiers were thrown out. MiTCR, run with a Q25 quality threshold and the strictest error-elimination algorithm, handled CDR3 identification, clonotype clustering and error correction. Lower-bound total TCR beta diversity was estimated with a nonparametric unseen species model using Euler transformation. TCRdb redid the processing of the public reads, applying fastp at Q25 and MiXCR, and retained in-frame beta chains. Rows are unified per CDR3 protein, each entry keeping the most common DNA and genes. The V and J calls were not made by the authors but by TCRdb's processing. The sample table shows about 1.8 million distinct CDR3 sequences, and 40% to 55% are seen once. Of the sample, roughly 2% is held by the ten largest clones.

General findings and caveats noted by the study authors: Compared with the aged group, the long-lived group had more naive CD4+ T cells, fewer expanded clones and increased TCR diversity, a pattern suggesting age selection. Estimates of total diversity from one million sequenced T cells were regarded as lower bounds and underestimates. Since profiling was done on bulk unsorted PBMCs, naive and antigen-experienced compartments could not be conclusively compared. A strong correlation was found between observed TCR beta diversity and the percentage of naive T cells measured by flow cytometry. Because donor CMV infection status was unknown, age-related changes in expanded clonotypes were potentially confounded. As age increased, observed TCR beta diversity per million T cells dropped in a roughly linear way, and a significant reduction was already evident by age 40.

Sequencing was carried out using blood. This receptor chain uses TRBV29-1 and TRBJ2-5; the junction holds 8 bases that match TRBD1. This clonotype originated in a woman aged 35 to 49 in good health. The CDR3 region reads CSVWGQDQETQYF. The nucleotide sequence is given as TGCAGCGTATGGGGACAGGACCAAGAGACCCAGTACTTC.